This T cell receptor beta chain comes out of a study of blood T cell repertoires in COVID-19. Study at large: Sites in the United States, Italy and Spain provided acute and convalescent COVID-19 samples. T cells, B-cell-depleted T cells, or PBMCs provided the cDNA or gDNA that served as material.

The J segment lost 6 bases and the V segment lost 7 bases, leaving 14 bases of the junction unmatched. The CDR3 is 16 residues long. Germline CDR1 reads SGHNT; CDR2 reads YYREEE (reference sequence). In its sample, this clone was seen a few times. The assay was immunoSEQ multiplex PCR, and TCRdb's table has in-frame clones only and misses some. Of some 140,000 clones listed, about 79% are singletons. The sample was peripheral blood. The TCR originated in an older woman with acute or convalescent COVID-19. V and J are TRBV5-4 and TRBJ1-2, with 11 bases aligning to TRBD1. In DNA form, the CDR3 reads TGTGCCAGCCTGGACAGGGGGCGCGTAAGCACCAATGGCTACACCTTC. It encodes CASLDRGRVSTNGYTF. Drawing the rest from reference TRBV5-4 and TRBJ1-2, the complete variable domain is ETGVTQSPTHLIKTRGQQVTLRCSSQSGHNTVSWYQQALGQGPQFIFQYYREEENGRGNFPPRFSGLQFPNYSSELNVNALELDDSALYLCASLDRGRVSTNGYTFGSGTRLTVV.